Sequencing of this TCR beta chain was carried out in a study of post-analysis software for immune sequencing data. Whole-study context: In terms of disease course, relapsing-remitting, secondary progressive and progressive-relapsing multiple sclerosis were included.

Study-level findings and limits: F measure clustering grouped samples strongly by preparation batch. Those with multiple sclerosis, the patient group, showed significantly lower normalized Chao1 diversity than controls. In patients, TRBV5-6, TRBV5-1 and TRBV20-1 belonged to five or six TRBV segments found more frequently than in controls.

Researchers reported that TCR beta cDNA libraries carried unique molecular identifiers. TCRdb ran MiXCR on the PCR reads and lists one entry per CDR3 protein. The repertoire holds hundreds of thousands of distinct CDR3 sequences, approximately 30% seen once, with 0.56% in the top ten. Trimming at V came to 6 bases and at J to 7 bases, leaving 6 bases not matched to a gene. The germline gives CDR1 KGHDR, CDR2 SFDVKD. The CDR3 consists of 13 residues. This clonotype was seen a few times. Its antigen is not identified. This chain joins TRBV24-1 and TRBJ2-5; the match to TRBD1 covers 8 bases. The TCR comes from a girl aged 10-17 years with multiple sclerosis. The sample consisted of blood. This CDR3 is CATSPTGGGTQYF. The CDR3 DNA reads as TGTGCCACCAGTCCCACAGGGGGAGGGACCCAGTACTTC.